One and the same sample provided the 26 T cell receptor beta chains below, sequenced in a study of beta chain features in type 1 diabetes. Their recognized antigens are unknown. TCRB transcripts that were expressed got sequenced, as all of the isolated RNA had been reverse transcribed. Assay used: immunoSEQ multiplex PCR; TCRdb lists only in-frame clones, some missing. Found here are 500,000 to 850,000 clones, around an eighth of them singletons; the top ten hold just under 0.04%. Study-wide points: Shortening of TCRB CDR3s, moderate but significant, appeared in all four CD4+ subsets of Type 1 diabetes patients.

The sequenced sample consisted of naive CD4+ T cells from blood. These receptor sequences come from a young man with type 1 diabetes.

This clone was observed a handful of times. This chain connects TRBV9 to TRBJ2-1; D is possibly TRBD1 (7 bases). Trimming left V 3 bases short and J 3 bases short, with 10 bases between. CDR1 is SGDLS and CDR2 is YYNGEE in the germline V gene. The CDR3 loop spans 14 amino acids. The CDR3 DNA sequence: TGTGCCAGCAGCGACAGGGGAGGCTACAATGAGCAGTTCTTC. Protein product: CASSDRGGYNEQFF. The whole variable domain, filled in from reference TRBV9 and TRBJ2-1, reads DSGVTQTPKHLITATGQRVTLRCSPRSGDLSVYWYQQSLDQGLQFLIQYYNGEERAKGNILERFSAQQFPDLHSELNLSSLELGDSALYFCASSDRGGYNEQFFGPGTRLTVL.

This clone was seen more than once but under ten times. This chain uses TRBV30 with TRBJ2-1; no reliable D call. Trimming took off 4 bases at V and 3 bases at J, with 7 bases between the two ends. There are 12 residues in the CDR3. Germline V lookup: CDR1 GTSNPN, CDR2 SVGIG (reference sequence). The DNA of the CDR3 is TGTGCCTGGACTGAGGACTACAATGAGCAGTTCTTC. Its translation: CAWTEDYNEQFF. Filled out from reference TRBV30 and TRBJ2-1, the complete variable domain reads SQTIHQWPATLVQPVGSPLSLECTVEGTSNPNLYWYRQAAGRGLQLLFYSVGIGQISSEVPQNLSASRPQDRQFILSSKKLLLSDSGFYLCAWTEDYNEQFFGPGTRLTVL.

The chain is built from TRBV6-6 and TRBJ1-5; no definite D call. This CDR3 has 13 amino acids. CDR1 and CDR2 (germline): MNHNY, SVGAGI (reference sequence). V lost 2 bases, J lost 5 bases, and 7 bases lay in between. The CDR3 nucleotides read TGTGCCAGCAGTTACGGGGTTGATCAGCCCCAGCATTTT. Protein: CASSYGVDQPQHF.

This chain connects TRBV2 to TRBJ2-1; a weak D match, TRBD2 (6 bases). Germline CDR1 SNHLY, CDR2 FYNNEI. The CDR3 contains 15 residues. The V end lost 1 base, the J end lost 2 bases, and 9 bases lay between the germline ends. CDR3 residues: CASSEEGGPYNEQFF. The DNA for the CDR3 is TGTGCCAGCAGTGAAGAGGGAGGACCCTACAATGAGCAGTTCTTC.

The rearrangement uses TRBV7-2 and TRBJ2-5, with 7 bases matching TRBD1. CDR3 length: 14 residues. Germline V gene lookup returns CDR1 SGHTA and CDR2 FQGNSA. Trimming at V came to 1 base and at J to 3 bases, leaving 2 bases not matched to a gene. The CDR3 bases are TGTGCCAGCAGCTTAGGGGGACAGAAAGAGACCCAGTACTTC. This gives the protein CASSLGGQKETQYF.

In its sample, this clone was seen a few times. The chain is built from TRBV25-1 and TRBJ2-5; TRBD2 is a possible D gene (6 bases). Trimming cost V 3 bases and J 4 bases, with 15 bases left between them. Germline values: CDR1 MGHDK, CDR2 SYGVNS. This CDR3 region has 15 residues. The CDR3, as DNA: TGTGCCAGCAGTGACCTGACTAGTTCCGGAGAGACCCAGTACTTC. Its protein product is CASSDLTSSGETQYF.

This clone was recorded a few times. CDR3 coding DNA: TGTGCCATCAGTGAGTCGATTGGCTACGAGCAGTACTTC. Protein product: CAISESIGYEQYF. This chain uses TRBV10-3 with TRBJ2-7; D is unclear. The germline V and J ends were trimmed by 0 bases and 3 bases, with 6 bases remaining between them. The CDR3 length is 13 residues. Germline-derived CDR1 and CDR2 are ENHRY and SYGVKD.

This clone has only a few counts. The chain has TRBV29-1 and TRBJ2-1; 10 positions agree with TRBD1. CDR1 and CDR2 (germline): SQVTM, ANQGSEA. The CDR3 length is 17 residues. Losses at the gene ends were 3 bases for V and 4 bases for J; bases not matched to a gene: 12. CDR3 nucleotide sequence: TGCAGCGTTGATCTGGGACAGGGGACCAACGTTTACAATGAGCAGTTCTTC. Translating gives CSVDLGQGTNVYNEQFF.

CDR3 residues: CSGLGLAGVNEQFF. CDR3 DNA: TGCAGCGGCCTGGGATTAGCGGGAGTTAATGAGCAGTTCTTC. J is TRBJ2-1 and V is TRBV29-1, with 9 bases identical to TRBD2. V lost 7 bases and J lost 7; bases outside the gene matches: 11. There are 14 residues in the CDR3. From germline, CDR1 is SQVTM and CDR2 ANQGSEA.

J is TRBJ2-3 and V is TRBV25-1; D is possibly TRBD1 or TRBD2 (6 bases each). Germline CDR1 reads MGHDK; CDR2 reads SYGVNS. This CDR3 is 16 amino acids long. Trimming removed 5 bases from V and 9 bases from J, with 24 bases in between. In DNA, the CDR3 is TGTGCCAGCAGTCCGGAGGGGGAACGTGCATCCGAAACGCAGTATTTT. It codes for CASSPEGERASETQYF.

The V gene is TRBV30, the J gene TRBJ2-1, with D uncertain. Germline CDR1 and CDR2: GTSNPN and SVGIG (reference sequence). Trimming took 0 bases from V and 1 from J, leaving 4 bases between them. The CDR3 extends over 13 amino acids. The CDR3 spells CAWSVQSYNEQFF. The DNA of the CDR3 is TGTGCCTGGAGTGTACAATCCTACAATGAGCAGTTCTTC.

This clone has just a few counts. The genes are TRBV2 and TRBJ2-1; 7 bases match TRBD2. The CDR3 totals 15 residues. Germline CDR1 is SNHLY and CDR2 is FYNNEI. Losses at the gene ends were 5 bases for V and 1 base for J; bases not matched to a gene: 5. The CDR3 here is CASSSSGSSYNEQFF. DNA for the CDR3: TGTGCCAGCAGTTCTAGCGGATCTTCCTACAATGAGCAGTTCTTC.

This clone occurred a few times. The rearrangement joins TRBV9 to TRBJ2-7, with 7 positions matching TRBD1. The CDR3 has 15 residues. Germline V CDR1 and CDR2: SGDLS, YYNGEE. Trimming cost V 0 bases and J 7 bases; bases outside gene matches: 10. The CDR3 coding sequence is TGTGCCAGCAGCGTAGATCCCAGACAGGGCCGGGAGCAGTACTTC. Translated: CASSVDPRQGREQYF.

In this sample, this clone turned up a few times. The CDR3 protein is CAWSQGNYNEQFF. Written as DNA, the CDR3 is TGTGCCTGGTCACAGGGGAACTACAATGAGCAGTTCTTC. The chain links TRBV30 to TRBJ2-1; 7 bases are a match to TRBD1. Germline assignment: CDR1 GTSNPN and CDR2 SVGIG (reference sequence). There are 13 residues in the CDR3. Trimming removed 5 bases from V and 3 bases from J; junction bases left unmatched: 4.

This chain connects TRBV5-1 to TRBJ2-5; TRBD2 matches at 9 bases. V shed 2 bases, J shed 5 bases, and the junction held 1 base outside the gene matches. Per the germline V gene, CDR1 is SGHRS and CDR2 is YFSETQ. The CDR3 has 13 amino acids. CDR3 DNA sequence: TGCGCCAGCAGCTTTACTAGCGGGGAGACCCAGTACTTC. This gives the protein CASSFTSGETQYF.

This clone has only a few counts. The V call is TRBV30, the J call TRBJ2-1, with D unresolved. CDR1 GTSNPN and CDR2 SVGIG come from the germline V gene (reference sequence). CDR3 length: 11 amino acids. V gave up 4 bases and J gave up 8 bases, with 9 bases separating them. CDR3 coding DNA: TGTGCCTGGAATAGACGAGATGAGCAGTTCTTC. Translation: CAWNRRDEQFF.

This clone was counted between two and nine times. The V gene is TRBV29-1, the J gene TRBJ2-5; D not resolved. This CDR3 has 10 amino acids. Trimming pared 8 bases from V and 5 bases from J, leaving 9 bases between. The germline CDR1 and CDR2 sequences are SQVTM and ANQGSEA. The CDR3 spells CSFRLETQYF. In DNA, the CDR3 is TGCAGCTTTCGGCTGGAGACCCAGTACTTC.

The V call is TRBV18, the J call TRBJ2-2, with TRBD2 identical over 7 bases. The CDR3 has 16 amino acids. V lost 4 bases and J lost 5; bases outside the gene matches: 10. CDR1 is KGHSH and CDR2 is LQKENI in the germline V gene. The CDR3 spells CASSLSSGPQTGELFF. CDR3 nucleotide sequence: TGTGCCAGCTCACTCTCTAGCGGTCCTCAGACCGGGGAGCTGTTTTTT. Based on the CDR3 plus reference TRBV18 and TRBJ2-2, the full variable domain is NAGVMQNPRHLVRRRGQEARLRCSPMKGHSHVYWYRQLPEEGLKFMVYLQKENIIDESGMPKERFSAEFPKEGPSILRIQQVVRGDSAAYFCASSLSSGPQTGELFFGEGSRLTVL.

This clone was picked up a small number of times. The chain employs TRBV7-2 and TRBJ2-5, with 12 bases matching TRBD2. The CDR3 runs to 16 residues. In germline, CDR1 is SGHTA, CDR2 FQGNSA. V dropped 7 bases and J dropped 0; count of bases not matched to a gene: 6. The CDR3 loop is CASNPGLAGNQETQYF. The DNA of the CDR3 is TGTGCCAGCAACCCGGGACTAGCGGGTAACCAAGAGACCCAGTACTTC.

The rearrangement links TRBV2 to TRBJ1-1; tentative D call: TRBD1 (5 bases). Germline V gives CDR1 SNHLY, CDR2 FYNNEI. CDR3 length: 14 residues. V lost 4 bases and J 3 bases, leaving 12 bases between the germline ends. CDR3 DNA: TGTGCCAGCAGTGCGAGGGGATTGGACACTGAAGCTTTCTTT. This gives the protein CASSARGLDTEAFF.

This clone occurred a few times. The genes are TRBV20-1 and TRBJ1-1, with unresolved D. The germline V gene has CDR1 DFQATT and CDR2 SNEGSKA (reference sequence). The CDR3 is 11 residues long. CDR3 sequence: CRARRDTEAFF. Written as DNA, the CDR3 is TGCAGGGCGAGGCGCGACACTGAAGCTTTCTTT.

Details on this clone: The sample has other DNA sequences that encode this CDR3 too. J is TRBJ1-1 and V is TRBV6-6; TRBD1 aligns across 8 bases. The CDR3 length is 14 residues. Germline-derived CDR1 and CDR2 are MNHNY and SVGAGI (reference sequence). J gave up 4 bases and V 4 bases, and 5 bases lay outside the gene matches. The CDR3 DNA is TGTGCCAGCAGTTCGCGAACAGGGGGCACTGAAGCTTTCTTT. Its translation: CASSSRTGGTEAFF.

The genes are TRBV9 and TRBJ1-2, with D possibly matching TRBD1 (5 bases). CDR1 and CDR2 from the germline V gene are SGDLS and YYNGEE. The V and J ends lost 4 bases and 8 bases respectively, with 21 bases between them. The CDR3 runs 15 residues. The CDR3 spells CASSLLGQGRRGYTF. CDR3 nucleotides: TGTGCCAGCAGCCTCCTGGGGCAGGGCCGCCGGGGCTACACCTTC.

This clone showed up just a few times. The rearrangement links TRBV5-6 to TRBJ2-5, with a weak D call TRBD2 (6 bases). CDR1 SGHDT and CDR2 YYEEEE come from the germline V gene. Trimming took off 2 bases at V and 7 bases at J, with 12 bases between the two ends. The CDR3 extends over 13 amino acids. The CDR3 DNA sequence: TGTGCCAGCAGCTTAAGGGAGGCCAGGACCCAGTACTTC. It specifies CASSLREARTQYF.

This clone was detected a few times. The V call is TRBV2, the J call TRBJ1-5; 7 bases are a match to TRBD1. CDR1 is SNHLY, CDR2 FYNNEI, per germline. CDR3 size: 12 residues. With 6 bases clipped from V and 6 bases from J, the junction kept 2 bases outside the gene matches. The CDR3 DNA sequence: TGTGCCAGCAGCGAGGGGGCTCAGCCCCAGCATTTT. It specifies CASSEGAQPQHF.

This clone was seen a few times. CDR3 region: CASSVAQGGNTIYF. CDR3 DNA sequence: TGTGCCAGCAGCGTAGCACAGGGAGGTAACACCATATATTTT. The V and J genes are TRBV9 and TRBJ1-3, with D possibly TRBD1 on 6 matching bases. Trimming removed 0 bases from V and 7 bases from J, with 11 bases in between. The CDR3 has 14 residues. Germline V CDR1 and CDR2: SGDLS, YYNGEE. Supplemented by reference TRBV9 and TRBJ1-3, the full variable domain reads DSGVTQTPKHLITATGQRVTLRCSPRSGDLSVYWYQQSLDQGLQFLIQYYNGEERAKGNILERFSAQQFPDLHSELNLSSLELGDSALYFCASSVAQGGNTIYFGEGSWLTVV.